This is a list of T cell receptor beta chains from one sample in a study of T-cell reconstitution after alpha-beta-depleted transplantation in children. Each CDR3 protein gets one entry after TCRdb re-called the PCR reads with MiXCR. The table lists some 600,000 distinct CDR3 sequences, approximately 12% of them singletons. The material was PBMCs, mostly from graft donor cells, obtained 360 days after TCRalphabeta/CD19-depleted stem cell transplant. All receptors derive from a male patient between 10 and 17 years old who had a stem cell transplant for acute myeloid leukemia, so the T cells may come from the graft donor. CDR3s include the opening cysteine and the closing phenylalanine or tryptophan. D genes are given only for firm matches. Rows may omit the clone size; those that give it use once, few, many or a size class.

TGCAGTGCTAGGGGCGGCGAGCAAGAGACCCAGTACTTC | CSARGGEQETQYF | NA | TRBJ2-5 | TRBV20-1 | few
TGTGCCAGCAGCAATGAACTAGCGGGAGATGAGGGATACAATGAGCAGTTCTTC | CASSNELAGDEGYNEQFF | NA | TRBJ2-1 | TRBV21-1 | NA
TGTGCCAGCAGTGTCAAGGGAGGGACTAACGAGCAGTACTTC | CASSVKGGTNEQYF | TRBD2 | TRBJ2-7 | TRBV6-5 | NA
TGTGCCAGCAGTTTATCGGGGCCCGAGCAGTACTTC | CASSLSGPEQYF | NA | TRBJ2-7 | TRBV12-3/TRBV12-4 | NA
TGTGCCAGCACATCTAGCGGGATCAAGAGCTCCTACAATGAGCAGTTCTTC | CASTSSGIKSSYNEQFF | TRBD2 | TRBJ2-1 | TRBV6-1 | NA
TGTGCCAGCAGTTTGCTTTCCGGAAGGGGTGGGCAGTACTTC | CASSLLSGRGGQYF | NA | TRBJ2-7 | TRBV12-3/TRBV12-4 | NA
TGTGCCAGCAGTTTAAAGGGGGAGCATCGCACTGCTAACTATGGCTACACCTTC | CASSLKGEHRTANYGYTF | NA | TRBJ1-2 | TRBV12-3/TRBV12-4 | NA
TGTGCCAGCAGTTCCGGGACACGCTACGAGCAGTACTTC | CASSSGTRYEQYF | NA | TRBJ2-7 | TRBV6-5 | NA
TGTGCCAGCAGTTTCGGGGCATATAGCAATCAGCCCCAGCATTTT | CASSFGAYSNQPQHF | NA | TRBJ1-5 | TRBV28 | NA
TGCAGTGCTCCCCCCGCTAGCGGGAGTTACCACGAGCAGTACTTC | CSAPPASGSYHEQYF | TRBD2 | TRBJ2-7 | TRBV20-1 | NA
TGTGCCACCGGTGACCCCAACAGGGGTAATTACGAGCAGTACTTC | CATGDPNRGNYEQYF | TRBD1 | TRBJ2-7 | TRBV24-1 | NA
TGCAGTGCTAGAGATAAGCGGGGGAAGTACGAGCAGTACTTC | CSARDKRGKYEQYF | TRBD2 | TRBJ2-7 | TRBV20-1 | NA
TGTGCTAGCAGCCCGACTTTGGGGACTAGCGGGGACGAGCAGTACTTC | CASSPTLGTSGDEQYF | TRBD2 | TRBJ2-7 | TRBV7-7 | NA
TGTGCCAGCAGTTCCTTACAGCGGGAGGGCACAGATACGCAGTATTTT | CASSSLQREGTDTQYF | TRBD2 | TRBJ2-3 | TRBV6-5 | NA
TGCAGTGCTGGTCCCATCGGGCTCGGAACAGATACGCAGTATTTT | CSAGPIGLGTDTQYF | NA | TRBJ2-3 | TRBV20-1 | few
TGTGCCAGCTCCCGGGACAGGGGGGGAGATACGCAGTATTTT | CASSRDRGGDTQYF | TRBD1 | TRBJ2-3 | TRBV7-2 | NA
TGTGCCAGCAGTTACGCAGGGAATGTGGGGACCCAGTACTTC | CASSYAGNVGTQYF | NA | TRBJ2-5 | TRBV6-5 | few
TGTGCCTCCGGGGAGTACGCGCAGTATTTT | CASGEYAQYF | NA | TRBJ2-3 | TRBV7-2 | few
TGTGCCAGCAGCCAACGGACTAGCGGGGCCTCGCAGTATTTT | CASSQRTSGASQYF | TRBD2 | TRBJ2-3 | TRBV9 | NA
TGCAGCGTCCGGGAGGGCCCGAGAGAGCAGTTCTTC | CSVREGPREQFF | TRBD2 | TRBJ2-1 | TRBV29-1 | few
TGCGCCAGCAGCTCTGGACTAGCCGTCGAAGAGACCCAGTACTTC | CASSSGLAVEETQYF | TRBD2 | TRBJ2-5 | TRBV5-1 | many
TGTGCCAGCAGCCAAGACGGGAGGGCCGACAATGAGCAGTTCTTC | CASSQDGRADNEQFF | TRBD2 | TRBJ2-1 | TRBV14 | NA
TGCAGCGTTGATGGGGTCCGCGTATTGAACACTGAAGCTTTCTTT | CSVDGVRVLNTEAFF | NA | TRBJ1-1 | TRBV29-1 | few
TGTGCCAGCAGCCCCATGAAGATAGAGCAGTACTTC | CASSPMKIEQYF | NA | TRBJ2-7 | TRBV11-2 | once
TGTGCCACCAGAAAATCGACTAGCGGTTTGAGCACAGATACGCAGTATTTT | CATRKSTSGLSTDTQYF | TRBD2 | TRBJ2-3 | TRBV15 | NA
TGCAGCGTCGCCAGTCTAGCGGGAGTAAAGGAGCAGTACTTC | CSVASLAGVKEQYF | TRBD2 | TRBJ2-7 | TRBV29-1 | NA
TGCAGTGCCGACAGACAGGATCACATCAGGGCTTTCTTT | CSADRQDHIRAFF | NA | TRBJ1-1 | TRBV20-1 | NA
TGCAGTGCCATTGACGCTAGCGGGAGCGCAGATACGCAGTATTTT | CSAIDASGSADTQYF | TRBD2 | TRBJ2-3 | TRBV20-1 | few
TGCAGCGTTACAGAGCAAGTAGCCTACGAGCAGTACTTC | CSVTEQVAYEQYF | NA | TRBJ2-7 | TRBV29-1 | NA